One and the same sample provided the 7 T cell receptor beta chains below, sequenced in a study of cytotoxic CD8 clonotypes in ibrutinib-treated CLL. The data were produced by immunoSEQ multiplex PCR, yet TCRdb's version contains in-frame clones alone and is incomplete. The data show under 200,000 clones, with around 80% seen just once and 3.5% to 5.5% held by the top ten. The material sequenced was PBMCs, taken after 24 months of ibrutinib treatment. These receptors came from a human donor with chronic lymphocytic leukemia.

To note about this clone: A much larger clone sits a single nucleotide away, making a read error possible. This chain joins TRBV4-1 and TRBJ2-6; D not certain. CDR3 length equals 14 residues. From germline, CDR1 is MGHRA and CDR2 YSYEKL. V lost 1 base and J 5 bases, leaving 6 bases between the germline ends. The CDR3 reads CASSQGFWANVLTF. For the CDR3, the DNA is TGCGCCAGCAGCCAAGGTTTCTGGGCCAACGTCCTGACTTTC.

The rearrangement joins TRBV2 to TRBJ1-5, with TRBD1 matching 7 bases. This CDR3 is built from 18 residues. From germline, CDR1 is SNHLY and CDR2 FYNNEI. V dropped 1 base and J dropped 2; count of bases not matched to a gene: 11. The CDR3 is CASSEGMDRKRGNQPQHF. The CDR3 DNA is TGTGCCAGCAGTGAAGGGATGGACAGGAAACGGGGCAATCAGCCCCAGCATTTT.

This clone was seen a few times. The J gene is TRBJ1-1, the V gene TRBV7-6; 12 bases fit TRBD1. This CDR3 contains 15 residues. Germline V gene lookup returns CDR1 SGHVS and CDR2 FNYEAQ. Unmatched junction bases numbered 1, after V lost 1 base and J lost 4 bases. CDR3 bases: TGTGCCAGCAGCTTAGAGGGACAGGGGGCCACTGAAGCTTTCTTT. This sequence encodes CASSLEGQGATEAFF.

This clone occurred a few times. The V gene is TRBV30, the J gene TRBJ2-7; 9 nucleotides line up with TRBD1. CDR1 GTSNPN and CDR2 SVGIG come from the germline V gene (reference sequence). The CDR3 spans 15 residues. Germline trimming cut 2 bases from V and 3 bases from J; bases unmatched to any gene: 8. The CDR3 loop is CAWSRGTGFFYEQYF. In DNA, the CDR3 is TGTGCCTGGAGTAGAGGGACAGGGTTTTTCTACGAGCAGTACTTC.

The chain recombines TRBV28 with TRBJ2-5, with D possibly being TRBD2 (6 bases). The germline CDR1 and CDR2 sequences are MDHEN and SYDVKM. This CDR3 spans 17 amino acids. Trimming shortened V by 5 bases and J by 4 bases, and 23 bases separated the two germline ends. The DNA for the CDR3 is TGTGCCAGCAGTCTTTCCGACCCCTGGGGGGTGCGAGAGACCCAGTACTTC. Translated: CASSLSDPWGVRETQYF.

As for this clone: Other DNA sequences in the same sample also yield this CDR3. This sequence joins TRBV5-6 and TRBJ1-4; 8 bases fit TRBD1. Germline-derived CDR1 and CDR2 are SGHDT and YYEEEE. The CDR3 is made up of 14 amino acids. Trimming at V came to 0 bases and at J to 5 bases, leaving 0 bases not matched to a gene. CDR3 bases: TGTGCCAGCAGCTTGGGGACAGGGAATGAAAAACTGTTTTTT. As protein: CASSLGTGNEKLFF.

This clone showed up just a few times. In DNA form, the CDR3 reads TGTGCCAGCAGCTTTGGGACAGGGAAGGTGGAGACCCAGTACTTC. The encoded protein is CASSFGTGKVETQYF. The chain couples TRBV11-2 to TRBJ2-5, with 9 bases identical to TRBD1. With V trimmed by 3 bases and J by 5 bases, 7 bases remained unmatched. Germline CDR1 is SGHAT and CDR2 is FQNNGV. The CDR3 is 15 residues long. Variable domain in full (rest from reference TRBV11-2 and TRBJ2-5): EAGVAQSPRYKIIEKRQSVAFWCNPISGHATLYWYQQILGQGPKLLIQFQNNGVVDDSQLPKDRFSAERLKGVDSTLKIQPAKLEDSAVYLCASSFGTGKVETQYFGPGTRLLVL.